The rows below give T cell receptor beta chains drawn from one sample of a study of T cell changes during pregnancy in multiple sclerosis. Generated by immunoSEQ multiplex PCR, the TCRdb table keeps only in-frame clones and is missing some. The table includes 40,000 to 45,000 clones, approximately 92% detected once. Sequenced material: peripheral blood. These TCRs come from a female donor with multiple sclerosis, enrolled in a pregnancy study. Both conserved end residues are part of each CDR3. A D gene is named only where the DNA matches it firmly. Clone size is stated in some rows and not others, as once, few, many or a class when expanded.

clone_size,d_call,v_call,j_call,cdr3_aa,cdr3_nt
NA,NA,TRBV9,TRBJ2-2,CASSEGAGAAGELFF,TGTGCCAGCAGCGAGGGGGCGGGAGCGGCCGGGGAGCTGTTTTTT
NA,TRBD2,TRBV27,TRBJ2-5,CASSFSSGNYQETQYF,TGTGCCAGCAGTTTCTCTAGCGGGAACTACCAAGAGACCCAGTACTTC
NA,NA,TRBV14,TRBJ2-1,CASSSFAGHEQFF,TGTGCCAGCAGCTCGTTTGCGGGCCATGAGCAGTTCTTC
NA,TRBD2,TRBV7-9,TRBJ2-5,CASSQSGTSGRDKYF,TGTGCCAGCAGCCAGTCCGGGACTAGCGGGAGAGATAAGTACTTC
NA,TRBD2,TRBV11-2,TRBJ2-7,CASSLGGRAYEQYF,TGTGCCAGCAGCTTAGGCGGGAGAGCCTACGAGCAGTACTTC
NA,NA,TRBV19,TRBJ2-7,CASSIERTGGEQYF,TGTGCCAGTAGTATAGAACGTACGGGCGGCGAGCAGTACTTC
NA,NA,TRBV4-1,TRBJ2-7,CASSQDPYAGYEQYF,TGCGCCAGCAGCCAAGATCCCTATGCCGGCTACGAGCAGTACTTC
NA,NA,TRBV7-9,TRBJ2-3,CASSGMGVGTDTQYF,TGTGCCAGCAGCGGGATGGGGGTCGGCACAGATACGCAGTATTTT
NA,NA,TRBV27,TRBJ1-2,CASSLLGSNYGYTF,TGTGCCAGCAGTTTACTGGGTTCTAACTATGGCTACACCTTC
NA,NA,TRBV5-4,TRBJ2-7,CASSSGDRPYEQYF,TGTGCCAGCAGCTCGGGGGACAGACCCTACGAGCAGTACTTC
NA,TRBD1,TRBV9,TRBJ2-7,CASSVATGTGRVSYEQYF,TGTGCCAGCAGCGTAGCTACTGGGACAGGGAGGGTCTCCTACGAGCAGTACTTC
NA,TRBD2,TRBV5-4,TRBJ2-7,CASSRETSGITYEQYF,TGTGCCAGCAGCCGAGAGACTAGCGGGATCACCTACGAGCAGTACTTC
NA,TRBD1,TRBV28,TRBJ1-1,CASSFGTGVEAFF,TGTGCCAGCAGTTTCGGGACAGGAGTTGAAGCTTTCTTT
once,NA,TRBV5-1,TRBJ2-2,CASSLDRATGELFF,TGCGCCAGCAGCTTGGACAGGGCCACCGGGGAGCTGTTTTTT
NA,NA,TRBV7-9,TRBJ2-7,CASSRDYEQYF,TGTGCCAGCAGCCGCGACTACGAGCAGTACTTC
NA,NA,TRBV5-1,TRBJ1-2,CASSLIPGEVGGYTF,TGCGCCAGCAGCTTGATCCCAGGGGAGGTTGGCGGCTACACCTTC
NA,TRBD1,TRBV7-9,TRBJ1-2,CASSPRTGGSLSYGYTF,TGTGCCAGCTCACCCAGGACAGGGGGTTCCCTCTCCTATGGCTACACCTTC
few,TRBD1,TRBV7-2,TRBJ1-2,CASSFYRQGGVNGYTF,TGTGCCAGCAGCTTCTACCGACAGGGAGGAGTGAATGGCTACACCTTC
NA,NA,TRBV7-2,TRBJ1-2,CASSPFPRDGGHYGYTF,TGTGCCAGCAGCCCCTTCCCCCGGGACGGTGGGCACTATGGCTACACCTTC
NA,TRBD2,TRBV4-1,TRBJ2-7,CASSQEVTSGTYEQYF,TGCGCCAGCAGCCAAGAAGTTACTAGCGGGACCTACGAGCAGTACTTC
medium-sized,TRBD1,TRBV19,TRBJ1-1,CASSMAGGGTEAFF,TGTGCCAGTAGTATGGCAGGGGGGGGCACTGAAGCTTTCTTT
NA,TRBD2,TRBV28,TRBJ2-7,CASSPGLAGYEQYF,TGTGCCAGCAGCCCGGGACTAGCGGGGTACGAGCAGTACTTC
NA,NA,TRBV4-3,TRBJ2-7,CASSQDLGSAAREQYF,TGCGCCAGCAGCCAAGATCTCGGGAGTGCGGCCCGAGAGCAGTACTTC
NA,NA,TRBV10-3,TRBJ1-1,CAISPGYGTEAFF,TGTGCCATCAGCCCGGGTTATGGCACTGAAGCTTTCTTT
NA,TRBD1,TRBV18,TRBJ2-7,CASSPGTGSYEQYF,TGTGCCAGCTCACCCGGGACAGGGTCCTACGAGCAGTACTTC
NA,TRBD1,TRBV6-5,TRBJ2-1,CASRPGTGDSNEQFF,TGTGCCAGCAGACCGGGGACAGGGGACAGCAATGAGCAGTTCTTC
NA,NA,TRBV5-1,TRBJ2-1,CASSSQPRIFNEQFF,TGCGCCAGCAGTTCTCAGCCGCGGATATTCAATGAGCAGTTCTTC
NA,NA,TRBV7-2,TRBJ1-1,CASSSYYTEAFF,TGTGCCAGCAGCTCCTACTACACTGAAGCTTTCTTT
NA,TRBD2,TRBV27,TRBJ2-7,CASSLRDYHPYEQYF,TGTGCCAGCAGCCTCCGGGACTACCACCCCTACGAGCAGTACTTC
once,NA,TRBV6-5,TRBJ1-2,CASSYAQGNRGYGYTF,TGTGCCAGCAGTTACGCGCAGGGGAATCGGGGCTATGGCTACACCTTC
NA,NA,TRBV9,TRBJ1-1,CASSVTQNTEAFF,TGTGCCAGCAGCGTTACACAGAACACTGAAGCTTTCTTT
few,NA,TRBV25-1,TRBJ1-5,CASSDGRWQPQHF,TGTGCCAGCAGCGACGGACGTTGGCAGCCCCAGCATTTT
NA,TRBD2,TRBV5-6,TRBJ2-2,CASTRAGAGTGELFF,TGTGCCAGCACCAGAGCGGGGGCGGGCACCGGGGAGCTGTTTTTT
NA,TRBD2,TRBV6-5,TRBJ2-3,CASSYVAGGLNTQYF,TGTGCCAGCAGTTATGTAGCGGGAGGGTTAAATACGCAGTATTTT
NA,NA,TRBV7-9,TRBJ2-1,CASSPSGRSSYNEQFF,TGTGCCAGCAGCCCCTCGGGGAGGAGCTCCTACAATGAGCAGTTCTTC
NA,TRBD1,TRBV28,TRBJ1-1,CASSLVTGGRNTEAFF,TGTGCCAGCAGTTTAGTTACAGGGGGGAGGAACACTGAAGCTTTCTTT
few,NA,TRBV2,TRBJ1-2,CASLATWGYTF,TGTGCCAGCCTTGCGACATGGGGCTACACCTTC
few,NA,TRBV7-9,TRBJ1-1,CASSFLDNKTEAFF,TGTGCCAGCAGCTTTCTAGACAACAAGACTGAAGCTTTCTTT
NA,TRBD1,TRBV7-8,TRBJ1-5,CASSIQGRDQPQHF,TGTGCCAGCAGCATACAGGGGCGGGATCAGCCCCAGCATTTT
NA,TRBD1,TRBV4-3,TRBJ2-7,CASSQLGQGTYEQYF,TGCGCCAGCAGCCAATTGGGACAGGGGACGTACGAGCAGTACTTC
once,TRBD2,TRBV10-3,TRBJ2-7,CAISMTSGPSSYEQYF,TGTGCCATCAGTATGACTAGCGGGCCTAGCTCCTACGAGCAGTACTTC
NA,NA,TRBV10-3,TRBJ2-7,CAISQDWYEQYF,TGTGCCATCAGCCAGGACTGGTACGAGCAGTACTTC
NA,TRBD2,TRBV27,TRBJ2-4,CASSWTSGGAKNIQYF,TGTGCCAGCAGTTGGACTAGCGGGGGAGCCAAAAACATTCAGTACTTC
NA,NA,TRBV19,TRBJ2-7,CASSISDSQDAYEQYF,TGTGCCAGTAGTATAAGTGACAGCCAAGACGCCTACGAGCAGTACTTC
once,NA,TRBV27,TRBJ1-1,CASSLRSVNTEAFF,TGTGCCAGCAGTTTACGGTCGGTGAACACTGAAGCTTTCTTT
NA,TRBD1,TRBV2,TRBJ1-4,CASTPTGTAEKLFF,TGTGCCAGCACTCCTACCGGGACAGCTGAAAAACTGTTTTTT
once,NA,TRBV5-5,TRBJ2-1,CASSPRTGRDEQFF,TGTGCCAGCAGCCCCCGGACGGGTAGGGATGAGCAGTTCTTC
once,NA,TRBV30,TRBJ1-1,CAWSRDQGTEAFF,TGTGCCTGGAGTCGCGACCAGGGGACTGAAGCTTTCTTT
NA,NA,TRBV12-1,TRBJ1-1,CASSPTGRGDTEAFF,TGTGCCAGCAGTCCTACAGGGAGGGGGGACACTGAAGCTTTCTTT
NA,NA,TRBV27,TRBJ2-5,CASSPSVEETQYF,TGTGCCAGCAGTCCCTCCGTCGAGGAGACCCAGTACTTC
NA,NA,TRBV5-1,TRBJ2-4,CASSPRDNLAKNIQYF,TGCGCCAGCAGCCCCCGAGACAATTTAGCCAAAAACATTCAGTACTTC
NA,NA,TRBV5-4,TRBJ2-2,CASSLLATGELFF,TGTGCCAGCAGCTTGCTTGCCACCGGGGAGCTGTTTTTT
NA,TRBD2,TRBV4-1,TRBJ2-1,CASSHLGSGTYNEQFF,TGCGCCAGCAGTCACCTCGGCAGCGGGACCTACAATGAGCAGTTCTTC
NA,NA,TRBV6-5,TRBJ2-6,CASSSYSGANVLTF,TGTGCCAGCAGTTCATACTCTGGGGCCAACGTCCTGACTTTC